This TCR beta chain was documented in a study of shared clonotypes between healthy human individuals. On the study more broadly: Participating donors consisted of a couple of women and three men aged 18 to 49.

V was shortened by 4 bases and J by 1 base, with 7 bases between the two germline ends. The CDR3 sequence is 13 residues long. Germline CDR1 LNHNV, CDR2 YYDKDF (reference sequence). Details on this clone: The sample holds other DNA sequences that translate to the same CDR3.

CD45RO-negative, CCR7-selected cells formed the naive CD8 fraction, which excluded terminally differentiated effector memory CD45RA+ cells. Donors comprised healthy HIV-negative adults lacking recent acute infections or vaccinations. Approximately 210 ng DNA, about 33,000 T cell genomes, went into each sorted-subset replicate PCR. The method was immunoSEQ multiplex PCR; TCRdb's version includes in-frame clones alone and lacks a portion of them. The sample shows about 650,000 clones, roughly 95% of them seen only once. Sequencing was performed on naive CD8+ T cells sorted from blood. The J gene is TRBJ1-1, the V gene TRBV15, with D uncertain. This TCR came from a woman aged 25 to 39 in good health. The CDR3 reads CATSNTENTEAFF. The DNA for the CDR3 is TGTGCCACCAGCAACACAGAGAACACTGAAGCTTTCTTT.